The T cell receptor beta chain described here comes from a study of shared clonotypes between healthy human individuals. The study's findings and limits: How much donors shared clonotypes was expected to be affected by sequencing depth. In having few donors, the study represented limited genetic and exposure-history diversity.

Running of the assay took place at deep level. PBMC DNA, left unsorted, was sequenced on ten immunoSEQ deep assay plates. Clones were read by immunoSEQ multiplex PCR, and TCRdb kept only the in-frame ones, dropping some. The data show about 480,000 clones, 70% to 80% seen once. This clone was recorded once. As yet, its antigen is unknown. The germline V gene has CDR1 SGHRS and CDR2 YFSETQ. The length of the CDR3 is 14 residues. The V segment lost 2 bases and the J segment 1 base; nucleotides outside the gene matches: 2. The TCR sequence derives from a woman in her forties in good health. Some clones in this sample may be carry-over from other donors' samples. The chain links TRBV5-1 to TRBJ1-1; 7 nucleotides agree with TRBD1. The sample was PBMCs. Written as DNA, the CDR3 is TGCGCCAGCAGCTTCAGGGGGGAGAACACTGAAGCTTTCTTT. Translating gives CASSFRGENTEAFF.